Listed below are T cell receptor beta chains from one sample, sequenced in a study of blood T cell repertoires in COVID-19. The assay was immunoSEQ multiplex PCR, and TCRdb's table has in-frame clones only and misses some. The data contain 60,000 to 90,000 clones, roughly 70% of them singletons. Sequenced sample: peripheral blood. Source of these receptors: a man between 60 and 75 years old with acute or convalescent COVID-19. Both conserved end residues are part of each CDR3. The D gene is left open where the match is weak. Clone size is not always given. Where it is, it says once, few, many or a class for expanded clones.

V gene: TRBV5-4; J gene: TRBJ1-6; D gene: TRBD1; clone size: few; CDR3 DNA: TGTGCCAGCAGCTTCATTCGGGACAGTCTAGGGTCACCCCTCCACTTT; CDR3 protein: CASSFIRDSLGSPLHF
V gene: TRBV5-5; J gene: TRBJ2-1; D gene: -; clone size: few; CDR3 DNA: TGTGCCAGCAGCCCCTTCGGGCCGACCCGGGGTGAGCAGTTCTTC; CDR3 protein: CASSPFGPTRGEQFF
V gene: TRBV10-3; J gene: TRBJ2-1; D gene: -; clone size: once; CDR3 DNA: TGTGCCATCAGTGAAACGCTAGCCCTAGGGAATGAGCAGTTCTTC; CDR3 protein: CAISETLALGNEQFF
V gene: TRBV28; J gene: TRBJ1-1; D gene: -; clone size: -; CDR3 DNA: TGTGCCAGCAGTTTGGTCCGGGAGAACACTGAAGCTTTCTTT; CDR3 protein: CASSLVRENTEAFF
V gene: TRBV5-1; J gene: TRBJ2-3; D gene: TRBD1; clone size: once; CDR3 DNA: TGCGCCAGCAGCTTGGTAGCCGGGACAGGGGGGACAGATACGCAGTATTTT; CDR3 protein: CASSLVAGTGGTDTQYF
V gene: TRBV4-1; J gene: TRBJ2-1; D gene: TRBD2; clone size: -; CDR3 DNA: TGCGCCAGCAGCCAATTCGGACTAGCGGGAGACAATGAGCAGTTCTTC; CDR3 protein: CASSQFGLAGDNEQFF
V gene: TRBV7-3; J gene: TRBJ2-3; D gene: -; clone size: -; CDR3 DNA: TGTGCCAGCAGCCTGCTCGGGAGTCCCACAGATACGCAGTATTTT; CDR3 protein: CASSLLGSPTDTQYF
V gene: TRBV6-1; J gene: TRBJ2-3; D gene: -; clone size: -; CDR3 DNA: TGTGCCAGCAGTGAAAGCTCAGATACGCAGTATTTT; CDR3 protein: CASSESSDTQYF
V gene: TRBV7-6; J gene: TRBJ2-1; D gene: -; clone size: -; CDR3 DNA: TGTGCCAGCAGCTTAGGGGTAGGGGAGGACAATGAGCAGTTCTTC; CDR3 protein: CASSLGVGEDNEQFF
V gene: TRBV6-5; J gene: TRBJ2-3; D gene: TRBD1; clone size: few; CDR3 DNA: TGTGCCAGCAGAAGGACAGGGGCCCTCACAGATACGCAGTATTTT; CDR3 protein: CASRRTGALTDTQYF
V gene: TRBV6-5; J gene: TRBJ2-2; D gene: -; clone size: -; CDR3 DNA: TGTGCCAGCAGGAAAAGGGGGAACACCGGGGAGCTGTTTTTT; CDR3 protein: CASRKRGNTGELFF
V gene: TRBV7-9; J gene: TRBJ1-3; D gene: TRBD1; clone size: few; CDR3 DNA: TGTGCCAGCAGCCTCGGACAGGGGGAAGGGCCTGGAAACACCATATATTTT; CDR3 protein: CASSLGQGEGPGNTIYF
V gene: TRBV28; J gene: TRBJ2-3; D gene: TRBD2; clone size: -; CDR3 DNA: TGTGCCAGCACCATAGCGGGAGGGGCTGGATATACGCAGTATTTT; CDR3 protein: CASTIAGGAGYTQYF
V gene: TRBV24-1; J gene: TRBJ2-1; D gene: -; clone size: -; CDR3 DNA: TGTGCCACCAGTGATTGGGGGCCCCACCAGTTCTTC; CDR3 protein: CATSDWGPHQFF
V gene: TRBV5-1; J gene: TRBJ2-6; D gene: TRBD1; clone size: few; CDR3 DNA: TGCGCCAGCAGCTGGACAGGGGGAACCTCTGGGGCCAACGTCCTGACTTTC; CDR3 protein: CASSWTGGTSGANVLTF
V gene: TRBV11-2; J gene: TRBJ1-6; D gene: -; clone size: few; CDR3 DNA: TGTGCCAGCAGTCGCGACACCTATAATTCACCCCTCCACTTT; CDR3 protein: CASSRDTYNSPLHF
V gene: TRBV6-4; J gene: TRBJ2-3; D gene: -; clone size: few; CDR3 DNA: TGTGCCAGCAGTGTGACAGGCACAGATACGCAGTATTTT; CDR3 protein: CASSVTGTDTQYF
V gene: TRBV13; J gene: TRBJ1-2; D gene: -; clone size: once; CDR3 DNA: TGTGCCAGCAGCTTAGGCCGTGTAATGAACTATGGCTACACCTTC; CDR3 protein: CASSLGRVMNYGYTF
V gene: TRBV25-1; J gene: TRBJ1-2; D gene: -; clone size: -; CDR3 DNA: TGTGCCAGCAGTGAAGGAGGGGCGCTTGGCTACACCTTC; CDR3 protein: CASSEGGALGYTF
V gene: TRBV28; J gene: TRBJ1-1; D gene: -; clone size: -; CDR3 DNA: TGTGCCAGCAGCGGGACAACCTTGGCTGAAGCTTTCTTT; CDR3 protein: CASSGTTLAEAFF
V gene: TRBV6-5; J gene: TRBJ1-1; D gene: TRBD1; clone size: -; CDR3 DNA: TGTGCCAGCAGAAGACAGGGTAAAACTGAAGCTTTCTTT; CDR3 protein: CASRRQGKTEAFF
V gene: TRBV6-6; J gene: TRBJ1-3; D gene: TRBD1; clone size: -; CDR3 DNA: TGTGCCAGCAGTTCATGGACAGGCCTCTCTGGAAACACCATATATTTT; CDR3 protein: CASSSWTGLSGNTIYF
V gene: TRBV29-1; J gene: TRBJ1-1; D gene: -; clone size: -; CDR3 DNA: TGCAGCGTTGATGGAGGGAGGGACACTGAAGCTTTCTTT; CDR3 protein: CSVDGGRDTEAFF
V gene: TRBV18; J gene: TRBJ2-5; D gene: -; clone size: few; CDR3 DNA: TGTGCCAGCTCACCAGACAGCCTAGAGACCCAGTACTTC; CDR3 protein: CASSPDSLETQYF
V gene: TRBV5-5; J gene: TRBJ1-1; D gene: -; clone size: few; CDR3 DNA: TGTGCCAGCAGCTTGCAGAACACTGAAGCTTTCTTT; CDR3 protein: CASSLQNTEAFF
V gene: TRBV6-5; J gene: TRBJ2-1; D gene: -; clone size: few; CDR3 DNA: TGTGCCAGCAGATTAAAACAGGGTAGGTATGAGCAGTTCTTC; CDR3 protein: CASRLKQGRYEQFF
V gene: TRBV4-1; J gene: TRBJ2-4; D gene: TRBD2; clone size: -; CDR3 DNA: TGCGCCAGCAGCCAAGGTAGTAGCGGGAGAAAGGAGAAAAACATTCAGTACTTC; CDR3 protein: CASSQGSSGRKEKNIQYF
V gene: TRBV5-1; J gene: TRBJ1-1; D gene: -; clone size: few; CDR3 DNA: TGCGCCAGCAGTCCCTTGCCCGGGAACACTGAAGCTTTCTTT; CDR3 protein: CASSPLPGNTEAFF